This T cell receptor beta chain was captured by sequencing in a study of blood T cell repertoires in COVID-19. The wider study: Samples came from the United States, Italy and Spain, spanning acute and convalescent COVID-19. PBMCs, B-cell-depleted T cells, or T cells provided the cDNA or gDNA that made up the material.

Cohort 3 recovered donors had two negative PCRs, clearance, or symptom resolution. Deletions cut 0 bases from V and 8 bases from J, with 16 bases between. The germline V gene has CDR1 SQVTM and CDR2 ANQGSEA. The CDR3 length is 14 residues. Original analysis: Scientists estimated how many nucleated cells there were by amplifying reference gene primers. Only in-frame clones appear in the TCRdb table, and some are missing; sequencing was by immunoSEQ multiplex PCR. V and J calls and clone size are given by that table; D and trimming were obtained from the DNA. The repertoire consists of about 180,000 clones, with around 73% occurring once and the leading ten covering 17%. The count of this clone is one.

The gene calls are TRBV29-1 and TRBJ1-2; D uncertain. The TCR originated in a woman aged 45-65 years who had recovered from COVID-19. Sequencing was performed on PBMCs or T cells enriched from blood (not recorded which). The CDR3 region has the DNA TGCAGCGTTGAAGATTTTAACCCCTCGCGGGGCTACACCTTC. Translating it yields CSVEDFNPSRGYTF.